Following are 2 T cell receptor beta chains from one sample sequenced in a study of regulatory and conventional T cells in RAG deficiency. Only in-frame clones appear in the TCRdb table, and some are missing; sequencing was by immunoSEQ multiplex PCR. The profile covers some 30,000 clones, with about nine tenths appearing a single time and approximately 5.4% taken by the ten largest. The data also belong to a second study, concerning regulatory T cells. That report adds: The primer mix had 52 TRBV and 13 TRBJ primers.

The sample was CD8+ T cells sorted from blood. These receptors came from a human donor in good health.

V usage is TRBV2 and J usage is TRBJ1-1; D not resolved. The germline gives CDR1 SNHLY, CDR2 FYNNEI. With 1 base removed from V and 5 bases from J, the gap between germline ends came to 14 bases. The CDR3 is made up of 15 amino acids. The CDR3 coding sequence is TGTGCCAGCAGTGAAGAGAAGGTCCCGAGGACTGAAGCTTTCTTT. Translating gives CASSEEKVPRTEAFF.

The chain carries TRBV5-6 and TRBJ2-7, with D unclear. Germline V gene data show CDR1 as SGHDT and CDR2 as YYEEEE. The V and J ends lost 1 base and 4 bases respectively, with 12 bases between them. The CDR3 totals 14 residues. The CDR3 region is CASSLRQAYYEQYF. The CDR3 DNA reads as TGTGCCAGCAGCTTGCGCCAGGCTTATTACGAGCAGTACTTC.